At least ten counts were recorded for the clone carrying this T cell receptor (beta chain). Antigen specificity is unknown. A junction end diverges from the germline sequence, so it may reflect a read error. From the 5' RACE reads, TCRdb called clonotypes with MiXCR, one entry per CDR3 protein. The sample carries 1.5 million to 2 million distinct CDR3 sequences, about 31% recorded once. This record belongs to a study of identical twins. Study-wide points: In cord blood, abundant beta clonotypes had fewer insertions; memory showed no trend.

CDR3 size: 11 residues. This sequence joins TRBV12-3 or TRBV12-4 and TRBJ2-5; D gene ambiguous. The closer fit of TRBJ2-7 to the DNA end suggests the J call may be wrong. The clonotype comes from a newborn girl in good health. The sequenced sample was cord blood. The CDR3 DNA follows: TGTGCCAGCAGTTTCTCCAACGAGCAGTACTTC. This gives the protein CASSFSNEQYF.